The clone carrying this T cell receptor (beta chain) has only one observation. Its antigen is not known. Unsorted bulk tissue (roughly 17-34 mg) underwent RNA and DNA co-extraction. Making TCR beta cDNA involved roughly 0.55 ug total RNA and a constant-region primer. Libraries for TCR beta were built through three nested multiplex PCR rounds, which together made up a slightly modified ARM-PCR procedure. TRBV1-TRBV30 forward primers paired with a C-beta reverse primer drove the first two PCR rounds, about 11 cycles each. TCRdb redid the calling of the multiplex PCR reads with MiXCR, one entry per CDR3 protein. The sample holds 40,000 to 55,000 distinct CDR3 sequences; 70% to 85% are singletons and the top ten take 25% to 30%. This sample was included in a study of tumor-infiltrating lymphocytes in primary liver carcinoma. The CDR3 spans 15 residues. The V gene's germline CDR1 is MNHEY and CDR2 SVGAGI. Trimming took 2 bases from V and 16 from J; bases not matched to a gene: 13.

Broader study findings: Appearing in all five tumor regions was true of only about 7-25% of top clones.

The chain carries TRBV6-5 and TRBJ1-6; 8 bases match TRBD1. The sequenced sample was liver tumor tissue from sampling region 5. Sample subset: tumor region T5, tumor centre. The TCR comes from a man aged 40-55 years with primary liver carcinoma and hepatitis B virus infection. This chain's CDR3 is CASSYTTGEDSHLHF. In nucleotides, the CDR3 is TGTGCCAGCAGTTACACGACAGGGGAGGATTCACATCTCCACTTT.